This is a list of T cell receptor beta chains from one sample in a study of blood T cell repertoires in COVID-19. Libraries were prepared by immunoSEQ multiplex PCR; TCRdb keeps only in-frame clonotypes and omits some of them. The profile shows approximately 120,000 clones, about 77% of them singletons. Source material: peripheral blood. The receptors were gathered from a man older than 75 with acute or convalescent COVID-19. The CDR3 runs from the conserved cysteine through the conserved F or W. A D gene is named only where the DNA matches it firmly. Some rows have no size entry. The others give once, few or many, or a class for an expanded clone.

v_call	d_call	clone_size	j_call	cdr3_aa	cdr3_nt
TRBV28	.	.	TRBJ2-7	CASSSQGNPIYEQYF	TGTGCCAGCAGTTCCCAGGGGAATCCCATTTACGAGCAGTACTTC
TRBV2	TRBD1	many	TRBJ1-3	CASSSGTARSGNTIYF	TGTGCCAGCAGTTCCGGGACAGCCCGATCTGGAAACACCATATATTTT
TRBV6-5	.	.	TRBJ1-3	CASSSARANTGNTIYF	TGTGCCAGCAGTTCAGCCAGGGCCAACACAGGAAACACCATATATTTT
TRBV6-6	TRBD1	.	TRBJ2-7	CASTPRQGSSYEQYF	TGTGCCAGCACCCCTCGACAGGGGAGCTCCTACGAGCAGTACTTC
TRBV5-1	.	.	TRBJ2-2	CASSWGGTGGGELFF	TGCGCCAGCAGCTGGGGAGGGACAGGAGGCGGGGAGCTGTTTTTT
TRBV18	TRBD1	.	TRBJ2-1	CASSPSTGALYNEQFF	TGTGCCAGCTCACCATCGACAGGGGCGCTCTACAATGAGCAGTTCTTC
TRBV21-1	.	.	TRBJ1-4	CASSKGGGLATNEKLFF	TGTGCCAGCAGCAAAGGGGGGGGTCTCGCAACTAATGAAAAACTGTTTTTT
TRBV6-5	.	once	TRBJ1-5	CASRPGGNQPQHF	TGTGCCAGCAGACCCGGGGGCAATCAGCCCCAGCATTTT
TRBV30	.	.	TRBJ2-2	CAWIRVEGKSTGELFF	TGTGCCTGGATCCGGGTGGAGGGAAAGAGCACCGGGGAGCTGTTTTTT
TRBV12-5	.	.	TRBJ2-5	CASGLVTSSGETQYF	TGTGCTAGTGGTTTGGTAACTAGCTCGGGAGAGACCCAGTACTTC
TRBV30	.	.	TRBJ2-7	CAWSMGALSYEQYF	TGTGCCTGGAGTATGGGGGCCCTCTCCTACGAGCAGTACTTC
TRBV16	.	.	TRBJ2-6	CASSPFLSGANVLTF	TGTGCCAGCAGCCCCTTTCTGTCTGGGGCCAACGTCCTGACTTTC
TRBV7-2	TRBD2	once	TRBJ2-7	CASSFGGAYEQYF	TGTGCCAGCAGCTTTGGGGGGGCCTACGAGCAGTACTTC
TRBV4-1	.	.	TRBJ2-3	CASSQAGGYTQYF	TGCGCCAGCAGCCAAGCGGGCGGGTATACGCAGTATTTT
TRBV5-8	.	.	TRBJ2-6	CASSFRAGWFSGANVLTF	TGTGCCAGCAGCTTTAGGGCAGGGTGGTTCTCTGGGGCCAACGTCCTGACTTTC
TRBV11-2	.	few	TRBJ2-5	CASSLPKQETQYF	TGTGCCAGCAGCTTACCCAAACAAGAGACCCAGTACTTC
TRBV28	.	few	TRBJ1-1	CASSSLSLRGNTEAFF	TGTGCCAGCAGTTCCTTATCCCTCAGGGGGAACACTGAAGCTTTCTTT
TRBV19	.	.	TRBJ2-7	CASSMAWRTHEQYF	TGTGCCAGTAGTATGGCCTGGCGGACTCACGAGCAGTACTTC
TRBV5-1	TRBD1	once	TRBJ1-1	CASSLGGGGNTEAFF	TGCGCCAGCAGCTTAGGGGGCGGTGGGAACACTGAAGCTTTCTTT
TRBV11-2	TRBD2	.	TRBJ2-2	CASSLDGLAGGSSGELFF	TGTGCCAGCAGCTTAGATGGTCTAGCGGGAGGCTCGAGCGGGGAGCTGTTTTTT
TRBV28	.	.	TRBJ1-2	CASSSVNYGYTF	TGTGCCAGCAGCTCAGTTAACTATGGCTACACCTTC
TRBV7-8	.	.	TRBJ2-5	CASLGGPRETQYF	TGTGCCAGCCTTGGCGGGCCGCGAGAGACCCAGTACTTC
TRBV5-4	TRBD1	.	TRBJ1-6	CASSWMTGSNSPLHF	TGTGCCAGCAGCTGGATGACAGGGAGTAATTCACCCCTCCACTTT
TRBV7-3	TRBD2	.	TRBJ2-7	CASSLTASGSYEQYF	TGTGCCAGCAGCTTAACTGCTAGCGGCTCCTACGAGCAGTACTTC
TRBV7-2	.	.	TRBJ1-1	CASTLLKGGKAFF	TGTGCCAGCACCCTCCTAAAGGGAGGGAAAGCTTTCTTT
TRBV3-1/TRBV3-2	.	.	TRBJ2-1	CASSHFGDEQFF	TGTGCCAGCAGCCATTTTGGAGATGAGCAGTTCTTC
TRBV6-5	TRBD1	.	TRBJ1-6	CASRVDRGGSPLHF	TGTGCCAGCAGGGTCGACAGGGGTGGGTCACCCCTCCACTTT
TRBV7-2	.	.	TRBJ2-7	CASSDRGDSFF	TGTGCCAGCAGCGACCGCGGGGACAGTTTTTTC
TRBV5-4	TRBD2	.	TRBJ2-3	CASSLRLAGLSTDTQYF	TGTGCCAGCAGCTTGAGGCTAGCGGGGCTTAGCACAGATACGCAGTATTTT
TRBV4-1	.	once	TRBJ2-3	CASSNGPPFLDTQYF	TGCGCCAGCAGCAATGGGCCACCTTTTTTAGATACGCAGTATTTT
TRBV3-1/TRBV3-2	.	.	TRBJ1-1	CASSQHQGSEAFF	TGTGCCAGCAGCCAGCACCAGGGGAGTGAAGCTTTCTTT
TRBV7-9	.	.	TRBJ2-5	CASSLVTGKETQYF	TGTGCCAGCAGCTTAGTCACAGGAAAAGAGACCCAGTACTTC
TRBV9	TRBD2	.	TRBJ2-1	CASSASLVAGGQTSRPYNEQFF	TGTGCCAGCAGCGCCTCCCTGGTAGCGGGGGGCCAAACCAGCCGGCCATACAATGAGCAGTTCTTC
TRBV10-3	.	.	TRBJ2-7	CAISVSQPTYEQYF	TGTGCCATCAGTGTGTCACAGCCTACTTACGAGCAGTACTTC
TRBV12-3/TRBV12-4	TRBD2	.	TRBJ2-7	CASSWGGGGEQYF	TGTGCCAGCAGTTGGGGGGGTGGTGGGGAGCAGTACTTC
TRBV5-6	.	.	TRBJ2-7	CASSLRGSYEQYF	TGTGCCAGCAGCTTGAGAGGGTCCTACGAGCAGTACTTC
TRBV11-2	TRBD1	.	TRBJ2-1	CASSPDRGSYNEQFF	TGTGCCAGCAGCCCGGACAGGGGCTCCTACAATGAGCAGTTCTTC
TRBV5-4	.	once	TRBJ2-3	CASSPPGGQGMTDTQYF	TGTGCCAGCAGCCCTCCGGGTGGGCAGGGGATGACAGATACGCAGTATTTT
TRBV29-1	TRBD2	.	TRBJ2-3	CSVTIGGTSTDTQYF	TGCAGCGTGACCATCGGGGGGACTAGCACAGATACGCAGTATTTT
TRBV21-1	.	.	TRBJ2-3	CASSKARAGVRGRLTDGTDTQYF	TGTGCCAGCAGCAAAGCTAGGGCTGGAGTCAGGGGGCGACTGACGGACGGCACAGATACGCAGTATTTT
TRBV2	TRBD1	.	TRBJ1-4	CASGGQVATNEKLFF	TGTGCCAGTGGAGGACAGGTGGCAACTAATGAAAAACTGTTTTTT
TRBV27	TRBD2	few	TRBJ2-1	CASRFGAGTSSGEQFF	TGTGCCAGCAGATTCGGAGCAGGGACTAGTTCGGGTGAGCAGTTCTTC
TRBV12-3/TRBV12-4	.	.	TRBJ1-1	CASSLMRSEAFF	TGTGCCAGCAGTTTAATGAGGAGTGAAGCTTTCTTT
TRBV5-1	.	few	TRBJ2-7	CASSPVTGIGHEQYF	TGCGCCAGCAGCCCGGTTACAGGGATCGGACACGAGCAGTACTTC
TRBV27	.	.	TRBJ1-2	CASSLGEGLGYTF	TGTGCCAGCAGTTTGGGGGAGGGGCTTGGCTACACCTTC
TRBV6-5	.	.	TRBJ2-3	CASSPQGAHTDTQYF	TGTGCCAGCAGCCCACAGGGCGCACACACAGATACGCAGTATTTT
TRBV18	.	.	TRBJ2-3	CASSPGLNTDTQYF	TGTGCCAGCTCACCAGGACTGAACACAGATACGCAGTATTTT
TRBV7-9	TRBD2	.	TRBJ2-6	CASSLAGGVVAGANVLTF	TGTGCCAGCAGCTTAGCGGGAGGGGTGGTGGCTGGGGCCAACGTCCTGACTTTC
TRBV7-2	.	.	TRBJ2-3	CASSLSGGDTQYF	TGTGCCAGCAGCTTATCGGGGGGCGATACGCAGTATTTT
TRBV30	.	.	TRBJ1-5	CAWSEGTISNQPQHF	TGTGCCTGGAGTGAGGGGACAATAAGCAATCAGCCCCAGCATTTT
TRBV4-1	.	.	TRBJ1-1	CASSPGLVTEAFF	TGCGCCAGCAGCCCCGGTCTGGTGACTGAAGCTTTCTTT
TRBV6-5	TRBD2	once	TRBJ2-7	CASSYPGGEQYF	TGTGCCAGCAGTTACCCCGGGGGGGAGCAGTACTTC
TRBV13	TRBD1	few	TRBJ1-3	CASSHKPGGRGLGNTIYF	TGTGCCAGCAGCCATAAGCCTGGTGGCAGGGGGCTTGGAAACACCATATATTTT
TRBV5-4	.	once	TRBJ2-7	CASSHRGNPYEQYF	TGTGCCAGCAGCCACCGGGGGAACCCCTACGAGCAGTACTTC
TRBV19	.	.	TRBJ2-1	CASSEAALRNEQFF	TGTGCCAGTAGTGAGGCAGCTCTTAGGAATGAGCAGTTCTTC